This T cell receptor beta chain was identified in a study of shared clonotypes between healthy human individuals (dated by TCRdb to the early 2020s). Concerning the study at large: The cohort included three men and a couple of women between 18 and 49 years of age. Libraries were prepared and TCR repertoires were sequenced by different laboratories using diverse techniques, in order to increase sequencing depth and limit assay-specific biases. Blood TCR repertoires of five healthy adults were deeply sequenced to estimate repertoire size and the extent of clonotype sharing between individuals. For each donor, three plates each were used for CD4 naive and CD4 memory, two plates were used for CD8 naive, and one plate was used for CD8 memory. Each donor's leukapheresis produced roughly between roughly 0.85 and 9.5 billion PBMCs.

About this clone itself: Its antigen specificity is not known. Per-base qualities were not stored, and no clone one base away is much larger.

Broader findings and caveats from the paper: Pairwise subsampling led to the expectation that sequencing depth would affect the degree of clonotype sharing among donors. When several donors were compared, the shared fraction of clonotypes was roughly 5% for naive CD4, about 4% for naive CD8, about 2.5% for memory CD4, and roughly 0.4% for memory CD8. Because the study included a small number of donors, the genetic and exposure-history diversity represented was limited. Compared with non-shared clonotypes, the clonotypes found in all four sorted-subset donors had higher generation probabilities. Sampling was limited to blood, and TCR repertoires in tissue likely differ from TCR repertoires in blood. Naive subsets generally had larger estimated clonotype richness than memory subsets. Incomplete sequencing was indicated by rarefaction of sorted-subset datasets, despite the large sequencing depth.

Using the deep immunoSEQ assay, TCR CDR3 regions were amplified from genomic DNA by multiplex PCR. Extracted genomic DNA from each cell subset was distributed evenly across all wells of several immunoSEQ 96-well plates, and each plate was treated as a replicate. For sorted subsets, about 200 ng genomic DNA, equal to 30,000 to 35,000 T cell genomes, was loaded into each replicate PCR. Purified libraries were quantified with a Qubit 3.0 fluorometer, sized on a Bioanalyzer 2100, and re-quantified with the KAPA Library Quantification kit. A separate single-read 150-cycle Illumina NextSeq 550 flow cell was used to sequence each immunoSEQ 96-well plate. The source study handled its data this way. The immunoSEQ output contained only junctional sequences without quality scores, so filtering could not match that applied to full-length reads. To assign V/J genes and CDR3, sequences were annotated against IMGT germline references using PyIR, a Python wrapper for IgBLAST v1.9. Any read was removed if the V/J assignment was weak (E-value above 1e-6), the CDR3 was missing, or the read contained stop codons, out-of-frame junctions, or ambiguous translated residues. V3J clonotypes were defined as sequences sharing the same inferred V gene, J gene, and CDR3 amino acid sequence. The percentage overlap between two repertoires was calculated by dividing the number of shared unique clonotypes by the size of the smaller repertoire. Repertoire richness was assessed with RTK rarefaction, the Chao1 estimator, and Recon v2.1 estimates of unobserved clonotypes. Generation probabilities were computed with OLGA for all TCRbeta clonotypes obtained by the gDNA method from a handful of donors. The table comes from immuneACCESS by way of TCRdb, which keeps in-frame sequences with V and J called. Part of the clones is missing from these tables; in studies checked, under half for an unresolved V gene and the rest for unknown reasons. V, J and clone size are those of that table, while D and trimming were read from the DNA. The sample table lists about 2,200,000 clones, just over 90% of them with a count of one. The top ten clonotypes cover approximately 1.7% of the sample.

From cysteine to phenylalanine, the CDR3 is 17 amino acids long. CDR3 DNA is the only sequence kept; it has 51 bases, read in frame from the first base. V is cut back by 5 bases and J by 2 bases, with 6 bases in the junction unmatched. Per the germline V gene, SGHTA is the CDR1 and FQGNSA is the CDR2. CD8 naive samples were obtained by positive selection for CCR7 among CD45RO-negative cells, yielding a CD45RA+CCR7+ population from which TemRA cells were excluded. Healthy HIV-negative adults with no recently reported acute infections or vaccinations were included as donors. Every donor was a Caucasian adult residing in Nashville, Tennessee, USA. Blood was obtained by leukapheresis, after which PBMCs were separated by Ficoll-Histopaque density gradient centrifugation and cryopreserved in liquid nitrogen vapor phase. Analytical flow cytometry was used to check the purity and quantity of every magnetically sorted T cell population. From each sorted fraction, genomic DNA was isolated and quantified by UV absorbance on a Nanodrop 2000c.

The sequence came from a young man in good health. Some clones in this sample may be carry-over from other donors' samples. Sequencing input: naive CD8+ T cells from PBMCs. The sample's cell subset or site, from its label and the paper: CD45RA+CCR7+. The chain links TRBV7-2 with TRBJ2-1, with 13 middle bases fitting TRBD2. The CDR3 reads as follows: CASSITSGRAPYNEQFF. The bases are TGTGCCAGCAGCATAACTAGCGGGAGGGCCCCCTACAATGAGCAGTTCTTC.